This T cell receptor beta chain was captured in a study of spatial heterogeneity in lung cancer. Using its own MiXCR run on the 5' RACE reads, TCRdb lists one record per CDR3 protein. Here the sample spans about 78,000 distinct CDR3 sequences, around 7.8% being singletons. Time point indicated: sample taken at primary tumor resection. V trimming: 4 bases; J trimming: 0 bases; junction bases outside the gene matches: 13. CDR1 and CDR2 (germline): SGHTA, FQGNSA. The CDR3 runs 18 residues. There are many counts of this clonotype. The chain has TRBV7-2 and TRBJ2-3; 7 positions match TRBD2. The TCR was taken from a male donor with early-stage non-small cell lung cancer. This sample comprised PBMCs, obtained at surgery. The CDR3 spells CASSSPPGPAGSTDTQYF. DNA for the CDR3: TGTGCCAGCAGCTCCCCCCCTGGGCCAGCGGGAAGCACAGATACGCAGTATTTT.